This T cell receptor beta chain came from a study of blood T cell repertoires in COVID-19. About the study: Acute and convalescent COVID-19 samples came from the United States, Italy and Spain. T cells, B-cell-depleted T cells, or PBMCs provided the cDNA or gDNA that served as material.

The CDR3 contains 12 residues. How the authors handled the data: Estimation of nucleated cell counts was performed using reference gene primer amplification. Libraries were prepared by immunoSEQ multiplex PCR; TCRdb keeps only in-frame clonotypes and omits some of them. The D gene and trimming were derived from the DNA, and the V and J assignments and clone size from that table. Of about 51,000 clones in the sample, under 95% are singletons; the top ten hold approximately 3%. The genes are TRBV21-1 and TRBJ1-5; TRBD1, the table's D call, lacks a check against the DNA. TRBV21-1 is assigned pseudogene status. The TCR sequence derives from a man in his fifties with acute or convalescent COVID-19. Input material: peripheral blood. The CDR3 bases are TGTGCCAGCAGCGACTCCGAAGGGGACCAGCATTTT. This encodes CASSDSEGDQHF.